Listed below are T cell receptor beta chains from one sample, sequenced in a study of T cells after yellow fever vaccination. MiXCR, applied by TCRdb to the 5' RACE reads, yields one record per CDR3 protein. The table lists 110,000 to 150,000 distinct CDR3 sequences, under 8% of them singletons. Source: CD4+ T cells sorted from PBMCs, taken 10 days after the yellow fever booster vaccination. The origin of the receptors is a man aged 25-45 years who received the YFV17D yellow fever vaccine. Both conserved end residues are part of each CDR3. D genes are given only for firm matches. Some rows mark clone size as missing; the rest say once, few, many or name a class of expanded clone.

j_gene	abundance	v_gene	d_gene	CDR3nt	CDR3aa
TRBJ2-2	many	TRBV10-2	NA	TGCGCCCTCACACACCAGGGTTTCACCGGGGAGCTGTTTTTT	CALTHQGFTGELFF
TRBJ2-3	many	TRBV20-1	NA	TGCAGTGGCATATCGGCGGGGAACACAGATACGCAGTATTTT	CSGISAGNTDTQYF
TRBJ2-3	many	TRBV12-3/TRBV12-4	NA	TGTGCCAGCAGTCGCGGTGGGGGAGTTGCCGCGCGGACGCAGTATTTT	CASSRGGGVAARTQYF
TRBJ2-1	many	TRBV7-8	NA	TGTGCCAGCAGCCCTATCGCAACGGGATCCTACAATGAGCAGTTCTTC	CASSPIATGSYNEQFF
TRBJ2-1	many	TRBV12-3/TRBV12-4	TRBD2	TGTGCCAGCAGTTTCTTCGGACTAGCGGGGAATGAGCAGTTCTTC	CASSFFGLAGNEQFF
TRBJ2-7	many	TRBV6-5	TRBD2	TGTGCCAGCAGTTTAGGGCCTGGGGCGGGAGAAAACGAGCAGTACTTC	CASSLGPGAGENEQYF
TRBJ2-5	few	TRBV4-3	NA	TGCGCCAGCAGCCAAGACAGGGCCCAAGAGACCCAGTACTTC	CASSQDRAQETQYF
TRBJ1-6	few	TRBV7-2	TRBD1	TGTGCCAGCAGCTCCGGGACAGCCAATTCACCCCTCCACTTT	CASSSGTANSPLHF
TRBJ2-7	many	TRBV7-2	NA	TGTGCCAGCAGCTTGCGGGATCGGGGGATCTACGAGCAGTACTTC	CASSLRDRGIYEQYF
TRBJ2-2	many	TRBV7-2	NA	TGTGCCAGCAGCTTAGCTGAAGTGTCCGGGGAGCTGTTTTTT	CASSLAEVSGELFF
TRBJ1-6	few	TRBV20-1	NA	TGCAGTGCTACGAACTATAATTCACCCCTCCACTTT	CSATNYNSPLHF
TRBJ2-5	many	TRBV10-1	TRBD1	TGCGCCGTGACAGACAGGGGACATCAAGAGACCCAGTACTTC	CAVTDRGHQETQYF
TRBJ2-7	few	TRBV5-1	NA	TGCGCCAGCAGCTCAATAATCGGGGGATCCTACGAGCAGTACTTC	CASSSIIGGSYEQYF
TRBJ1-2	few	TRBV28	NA	TGTGCCAGCAGTTTAATTGAACCGGACTCTGGCTACACCTTC	CASSLIEPDSGYTF
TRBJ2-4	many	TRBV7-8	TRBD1	TGTGCCAGCAGCGCTAGGGGGCTCCAAAACATTCAGTACTTC	CASSARGLQNIQYF
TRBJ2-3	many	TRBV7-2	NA	TGTGCCAGCAGCCGCCTCCGGGGCACAGATACGCAGTATTTT	CASSRLRGTDTQYF
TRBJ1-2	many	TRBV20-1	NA	TGCAGTGCTATCCGGACAGACTATGGCTACACCTTC	CSAIRTDYGYTF
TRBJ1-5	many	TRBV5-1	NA	TGCGCCAGCAGCTTGCGGGGCGGCAATCAGCCCCAGCATTTT	CASSLRGGNQPQHF
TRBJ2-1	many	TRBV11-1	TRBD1	TGTGCCAGCAGCTTAAGGAGGCGACAGGGGCCCTCCCCAGGGAGACATGAGCAGTTCTTC	CASSLRRRQGPSPGRHEQFF
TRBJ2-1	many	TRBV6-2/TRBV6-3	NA	TGTGCCAGCAGGACTCGGAGAGGGGGTAATGAGCAGTTCTTC	CASRTRRGGNEQFF
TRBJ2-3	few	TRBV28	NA	TGTGCCAGCAGTTTACCGGGCCGGCCAGATACGCAGTATTTT	CASSLPGRPDTQYF
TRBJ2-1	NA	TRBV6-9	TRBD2	TGTGCCAGCAGTTCTTATTTTTCGGGACTAGCGGGAGGGATGTATAGCTCCTACAATGAGCAGTTCTTC	CASSSYFSGLAGGMYSSYNEQFF
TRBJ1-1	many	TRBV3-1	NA	TGTGCCAGCAGCCAAGGTCGTTCGGGTGGTGAAGCTTTCTTT	CASSQGRSGGEAFF
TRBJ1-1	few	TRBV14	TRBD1	TGTGCCAGCAGCCGCACAGGGGGCACTGAAGCTTTCTTT	CASSRTGGTEAFF
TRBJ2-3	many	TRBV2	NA	TGTGCCAGCAGCCGAACCCCCGGGAGTACAGATACGCAGTATTTT	CASSRTPGSTDTQYF
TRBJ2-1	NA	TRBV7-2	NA	TGTGCCAGCAGCTCCTCTATGGGACTGGTCGTCCATGAGCAGTTCTTC	CASSSSMGLVVHEQFF
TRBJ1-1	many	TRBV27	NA	TGTGCCAGCAGTTCAACGGGACTCTGGAACACTGAAGCTTTCTTT	CASSSTGLWNTEAFF
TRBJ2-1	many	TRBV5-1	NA	TGCGCCAGCAGCTTCGGGGGGCCGCCCAATGAGCAGTTCTTC	CASSFGGPPNEQFF
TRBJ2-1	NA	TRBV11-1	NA	TGTGCCAGCAGCTTATCCCGAGGGGGAGGGCCCTCGGCCAATGAGCAGTTCTTC	CASSLSRGGGPSANEQFF
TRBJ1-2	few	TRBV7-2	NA	TGTGCCAGCAGCTTAGGACAGGCGTACAGCTATGGCTACACCTTC	CASSLGQAYSYGYTF
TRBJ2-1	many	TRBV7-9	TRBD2	TGTGCCAGCAGTGGGACTAGCGGGAGAGAGGAGCAGTTCTTC	CASSGTSGREEQFF
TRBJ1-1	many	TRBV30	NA	TGTGCCTGGAAGGCCCTCTTAGGGGATGACACTGAAGCTTTCTTT	CAWKALLGDDTEAFF
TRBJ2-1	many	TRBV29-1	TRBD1	TGCAGCGTTACTGCGGGACAGGGGTACTACAATGAGCAGTTCTTC	CSVTAGQGYYNEQFF
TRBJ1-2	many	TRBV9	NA	TGTGCCAGCAGCGTATCTGAAAGGCGAGGCTACACCTTC	CASSVSERRGYTF
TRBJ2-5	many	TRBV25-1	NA	TGTGCCAGCAGTGAGCAGCGGTACCAAGAGACCCAGTACTTC	CASSEQRYQETQYF
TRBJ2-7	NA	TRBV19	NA	TGTGCCAGTAGTATAGACGGGTCTCGTCTCTACGAGCAGTACTTC	CASSIDGSRLYEQYF
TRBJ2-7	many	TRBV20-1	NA	TGCAGTGTTGATCGCGGACGACAGTACTTC	CSVDRGRQYF
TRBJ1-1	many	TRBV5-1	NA	TGCGCCAGCAGCCTAGGACTAATAGGTTCGATGGCTGAAGCTTTCTTT	CASSLGLIGSMAEAFF
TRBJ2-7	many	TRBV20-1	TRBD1	TGCAGTGCTAGGCCGGGACAGGGGGCATACGAGCAGTACTTC	CSARPGQGAYEQYF
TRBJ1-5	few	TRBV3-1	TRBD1	TGTGCCAGCAGCCCAGGGACAGGGGAACAGCCCCAGCATTTT	CASSPGTGEQPQHF
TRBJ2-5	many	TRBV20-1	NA	TGCAGTGCAAGGGGGGGAGGGCCGGGAGAGACCCAGTACTTC	CSARGGGPGETQYF
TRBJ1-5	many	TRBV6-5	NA	TGTGCCAGCAGTTACGGGGGCGGGCTTTCGGAGGGCAATCAGCCCCAGCATTTT	CASSYGGGLSEGNQPQHF
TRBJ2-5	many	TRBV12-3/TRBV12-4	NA	TGTGCCAGCAGGCCCCGGGATTTTCGGGGGGAGACCCAGTACTTC	CASRPRDFRGETQYF
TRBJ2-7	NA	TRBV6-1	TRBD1	TGTGCCAGCAGCCGACAGGGGTTCACCTACGAGCAGTACTTC	CASSRQGFTYEQYF
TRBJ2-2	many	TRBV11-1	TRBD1	TGTGCCAGCAGCTTATACTGGACAGGGTTCCGGAAGAACACCGGGGAGCTGTTTTTT	CASSLYWTGFRKNTGELFF
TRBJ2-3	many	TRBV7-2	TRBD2	TGTGCCAGCAGCTTAGCGATGCGGGGGAGCACAGATACGCAGTATTTT	CASSLAMRGSTDTQYF
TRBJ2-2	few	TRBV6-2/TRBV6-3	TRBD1	TGTGCCAGCAGCCCCGACAGGGCCACCGGGGAGCTGTTTTTT	CASSPDRATGELFF
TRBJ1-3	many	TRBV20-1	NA	TGCAGTGCTAGAACGATTTCCTCTGGAAACACCATATATTTT	CSARTISSGNTIYF
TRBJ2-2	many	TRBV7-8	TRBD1	TGTGCCAGCAGCTCAGGGACAGGGTCTCGGGAGCTGTTTTTT	CASSSGTGSRELFF
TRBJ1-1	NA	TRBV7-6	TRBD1	TGTGCCAGCAGCTTGGACAGGAAGACTGAAGCTTTCTTT	CASSLDRKTEAFF
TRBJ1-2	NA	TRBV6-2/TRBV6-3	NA	TGTGCCACCCGAGCGAAAGGCTGGCTGGGCTACACCTTC	CATRAKGWLGYTF
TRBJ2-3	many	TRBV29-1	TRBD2	TGCAGCGTTGACGGCGGGAGAATCGCAGATACGCAGTATTTT	CSVDGGRIADTQYF
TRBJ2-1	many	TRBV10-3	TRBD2	TGTGCCATCAGGGGGGGGAGCAATGGCTACAATGAGCAGTTCTTC	CAIRGGSNGYNEQFF
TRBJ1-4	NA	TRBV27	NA	TGTGCCAGCAGTTTACCCCCCCGGGCCGATAATGAAAAACTGTTTTTT	CASSLPPRADNEKLFF
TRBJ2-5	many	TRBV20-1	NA	TGCAGTGCACCCGATACGGCGGCGGCCCAGTACTTC	CSAPDTAAAQYF